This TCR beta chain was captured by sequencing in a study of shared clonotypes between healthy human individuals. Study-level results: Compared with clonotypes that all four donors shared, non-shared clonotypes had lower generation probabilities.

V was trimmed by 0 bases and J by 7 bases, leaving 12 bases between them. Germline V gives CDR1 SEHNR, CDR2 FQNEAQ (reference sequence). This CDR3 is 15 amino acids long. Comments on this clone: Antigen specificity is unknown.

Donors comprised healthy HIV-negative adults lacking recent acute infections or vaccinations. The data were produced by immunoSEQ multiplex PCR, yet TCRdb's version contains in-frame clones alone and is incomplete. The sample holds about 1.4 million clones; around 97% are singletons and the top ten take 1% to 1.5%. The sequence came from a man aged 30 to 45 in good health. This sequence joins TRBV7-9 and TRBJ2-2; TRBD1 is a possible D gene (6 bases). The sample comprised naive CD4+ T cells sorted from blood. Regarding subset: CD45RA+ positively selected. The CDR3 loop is CASSLALAGVGELFF. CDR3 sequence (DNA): TGTGCCAGCAGCTTAGCGCTGGCAGGGGTCGGGGAGCTGTTTTTT.